The clone carrying this T cell receptor beta chain was counted ten times or more. The data were obtained in a study of blood T cell repertoires in COVID-19. Study overall: Acute and convalescent COVID-19 specimens originated in the United States, Italy and Spain. T cells, B-cell-depleted T cells, or PBMCs provided the cDNA or gDNA that served as material.

Looked up from germline, CDR1 is KGHSH and CDR2 is LQKENI. CDR3 length: 14 amino acids. Trimming cost V 0 bases and J 5 bases, with 11 bases left between them. Resolution of symptoms, clearance, or two negative PCRs was present in recovered Cohort 3 donors. Under the authors' procedure: Nucleated cell counts were estimated from reference gene primer amplification. The method was immunoSEQ multiplex PCR; TCRdb's version includes in-frame clones alone and lacks a portion of them. V and J calls and clone size are copied from that table; D and trimming were computed from the DNA. The sample gives roughly 400,000 clones, 85% to 90% of which show up once; about 1.7% is in the top ten.

Sample: PBMCs or T cells enriched from blood (not recorded which). The sequence derives from a woman in her 30s who had recovered from COVID-19. V gene TRBV18 combines with J gene TRBJ2-7; D is perhaps TRBD1 (5 bases). Here the CDR3 reads CASSPPSGNHEQYF. CDR3 nucleotide sequence: TGTGCCAGCTCACCACCTTCAGGGAATCACGAGCAGTACTTC. Full variable domain (missing parts from reference TRBV18 and TRBJ2-7): NAGVMQNPRHLVRRRGQEARLRCSPMKGHSHVYWYRQLPEEGLKFMVYLQKENIIDESGMPKERFSAEFPKEGPSILRIQQVVRGDSAAYFCASSPPSGNHEQYFGPGTRLTVT.